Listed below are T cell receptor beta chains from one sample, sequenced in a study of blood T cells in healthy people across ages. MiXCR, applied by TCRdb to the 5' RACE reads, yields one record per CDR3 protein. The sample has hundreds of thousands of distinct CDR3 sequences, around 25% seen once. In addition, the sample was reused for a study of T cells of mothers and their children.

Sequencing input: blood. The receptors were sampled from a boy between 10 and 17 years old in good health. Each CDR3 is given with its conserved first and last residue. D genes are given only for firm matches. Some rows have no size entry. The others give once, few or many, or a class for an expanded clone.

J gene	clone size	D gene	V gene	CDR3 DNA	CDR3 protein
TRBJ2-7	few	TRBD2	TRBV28	TGTGCCAGCAGTTTATCACTAGCGGACTACGAGCAGTACTTC	CASSLSLADYEQYF
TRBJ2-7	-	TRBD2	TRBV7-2	TGTGCCAGCAGCTTCGGGGGGGATTACTACGAGCAGTACTTC	CASSFGGDYYEQYF
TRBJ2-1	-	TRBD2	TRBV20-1	TGCAGTGCTAGAGTTCAGGCGGGAGGGCCTGTGGATGAGCAGTTCTTC	CSARVQAGGPVDEQFF
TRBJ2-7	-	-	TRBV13	TGTGCCAGCAGCCAGGGGGGCGGGAGAAGTACCTACGAGCAGTACTTC	CASSQGGGRSTYEQYF
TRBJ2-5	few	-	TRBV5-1	TGCGCGCCGAAGGGGGAGACCCAGTACTTC	CAPKGETQYF
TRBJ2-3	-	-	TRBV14	TGTGCCAGCAGCCACTCGGGCCTAGGGACAGATACGCAGTATTTT	CASSHSGLGTDTQYF
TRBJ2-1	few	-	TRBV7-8	TGTGCCAGCAGCTTAGTCCCGTCAGACTACAATTTCTACAATGAGCAGTCCTTC	CASSLVPSDYNFYNEQSF
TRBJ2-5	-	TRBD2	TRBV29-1	TGCAGCGTTGAAGATCCCATGACTAGCGGGGAAGAGACCCAGTACTTC	CSVEDPMTSGEETQYF
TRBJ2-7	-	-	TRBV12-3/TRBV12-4	TGTGCCAGCAGCAACACACTAACTTGGGAGCAGTACTTC	CASSNTLTWEQYF
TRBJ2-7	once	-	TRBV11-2	TGTGCCAGCAGCTTTGTCAGCTTCTCCTACGAGCAGTACTTC	CASSFVSFSYEQYF
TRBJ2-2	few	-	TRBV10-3	TGTGCCATCAGTGGGACAGGAGGGACCGGGGAGCTGTTTTTT	CAISGTGGTGELFF
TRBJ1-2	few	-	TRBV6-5	TGTGCCAGCAGTTACTCGAATTTGAGGAGGTCGGGGGGCGCGGATAACTATGGCTACACCTTC	CASSYSNLRRSGGADNYGYTF
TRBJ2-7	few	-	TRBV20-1	TGCAGTGCTAGTTTACGGGACTCCTACGAGCAGTACTTC	CSASLRDSYEQYF
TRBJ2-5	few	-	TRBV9	TGTGCCAGCAGCCCCCCGATAAACCAAGAGACCCAGTACTTC	CASSPPINQETQYF
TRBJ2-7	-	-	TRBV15	TGTGCCACCAGCAGTTCGACAGGCAGCTCCTACGAGCAGTACTTC	CATSSSTGSSYEQYF
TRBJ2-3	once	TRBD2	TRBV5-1	TGCGCCAGCAGCTTGGGGACTAGAACTAGCACAGATACGCAGTATTTT	CASSLGTRTSTDTQYF
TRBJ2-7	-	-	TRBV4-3	TGCGCCAGCAGCCAGAGGACAGAGTTCGAGCAGTACTTC	CASSQRTEFEQYF
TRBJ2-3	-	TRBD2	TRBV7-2	TGTGCCAGCAGCACCAGGACTAGCGGGGGGGCATATGGCACAGATACGCAGTATTTT	CASSTRTSGGAYGTDTQYF
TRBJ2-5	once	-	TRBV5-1	TGCGCCAGCAGCTTTAGCGGAGGGGGATCGGAGACCCAGTACTTC	CASSFSGGGSETQYF
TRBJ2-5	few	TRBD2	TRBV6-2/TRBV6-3	TGTGTTTCGCGGCGGGGGGGCCTAGAGACCCAGTACTTC	CVSRRGGLETQYF
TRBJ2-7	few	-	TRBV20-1	TGCAGTGCTAGGAGGGTACGGGACAACTACGAGCAGTACTTC	CSARRVRDNYEQYF
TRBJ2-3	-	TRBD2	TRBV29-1	TGCAGCGTTGTAGTAGCGGGAGGGCCAGCAGATACGCAGTATTTT	CSVVVAGGPADTQYF
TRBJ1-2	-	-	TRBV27	TGTGCCAGCAGTTTATCCGGACAGAGCTATGGCTACACCTTC	CASSLSGQSYGYTF
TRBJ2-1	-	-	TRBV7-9	TGTGCCAGCAGCTACGAGAGTGGTCCCTACAATGAGCAGTTCTTC	CASSYESGPYNEQFF
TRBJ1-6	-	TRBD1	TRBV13	TGTGCCAGCAGCCCGGGACAGGGGGGGACCATTTCACCCCTCCACTTT	CASSPGQGGTISPLHF
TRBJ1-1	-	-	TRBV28	TGTGCCAGCAGTCCTAGACAGGATCCCGTGAACACTGAAGCTTTCTTT	CASSPRQDPVNTEAFF
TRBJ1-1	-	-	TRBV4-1	TGCGCCAGCAGCCAAGGGCCCGGCCACGAAGCTTTCTTT	CASSQGPGHEAFF